Listed here is a single T cell receptor beta chain. This clonotype was observed a few times. The antigen it recognizes is unknown. Base qualities were left out, and no much larger clone turns up one base away. Receptors were amplified or captured by 5' RACE. For sequencing, an Illumina HiSeq 2000 was employed. TCRdb trimmed the raw reads at Q25, called clones with MiXCR and kept productive beta chains. Rows merge per CDR3 protein into single entries with the most common DNA and genes. This sample holds 370 or so distinct CDR3 sequences; 7.5% to 9% were observed only once. Of the sample, around 48% falls within the top ten clones. The data are from a study (dated by TCRdb to 2016 to 2017). With respect to the entire study: The study investigated the origins of HIV persistence in individuals who naturally controlled HIV infection.

Trimming at the junction amounts to 4 bases on V and 6 bases on J, and the germline ends lie 19 bases apart. Counted from cysteine to phenylalanine, this CDR3 has 16 amino acids. Left in the record is the CDR3 DNA by itself, 48 bases read in frame from the first base. Per the germline V gene, SGHRS is the CDR1 and YFSETQ is the CDR2. Sequenced: effector memory T cells from blood PBMCs. What the cell subset or site label conveys for this sample: effector memory CD4+ T cells. The chain was built from TRBV5-1 and TRBJ2-2; the D gene cannot be named for sure. The TCR sequence derives from a male donor with HIV. The bases read TGCGCCAGCAGCCCAACATGGGCGGCCCGCGCCGGGGAGCTGTTTTTT. Its translation is CASSPTWAARAGELFF.